This TCR beta chain comes out of a study of cytomegalovirus exposure and HLA in healthy donors. Study-wide points: The authors listed 150 to 200 TCR beta chains as cytomegalovirus-associated.

CDR3 length equals 15 residues. Germline lookup yields CDR1 GTSNPN and CDR2 SVGIG (reference sequence). With 3 bases clipped from V and 2 bases from J, the junction kept 10 bases outside the gene matches. Primers included in the PCR were 60 Vbeta and 13 Jbeta primers. The data were produced by immunoSEQ multiplex PCR, yet TCRdb's version contains in-frame clones alone and is incomplete. The sample gives 180,000 or so clones, over 75% of which show up once; approximately 2% is in the top ten. In regard to this clone: The antigen remains unidentified.

V gene TRBV30 combines with J gene TRBJ2-7, with 7 bases matching TRBD2. The clonotype originates from a woman aged 25 to 39 in good health and CMV-seronegative. The specimen sequenced was PBMCs. CDR3 bases: TGTGCCTGGAGCCTGGGGGGTCGGGGGGCCTACGAGCAGTACTTC. Translating it yields CAWSLGGRGAYEQYF. Complete variable domain (other parts from reference TRBV30 and TRBJ2-7): SQTIHQWPATLVQPVGSPLSLECTVEGTSNPNLYWYRQAAGRGLQLLFYSVGIGQISSEVPQNLSASRPQDRQFILSSKKLLLSDSGFYLCAWSLGGRGAYEQYFGPGTRLTVT.